A selection of T cell receptor beta chains follows, all from one sample in a study of Ad26.COV2.S vaccination and SARS-CoV-2 variants. TCRdb's table, derived via immunoSEQ multiplex PCR, lists solely in-frame clones and lacks some. The sample comprises hundreds of thousands of clones, about 88% of which are singletons, and around 6.4% rests with the top ten. The sample here was peripheral blood, taken in a trial of Ad26.COV2.S vaccine versus placebo. These receptors all come from a person between 18 and 59 years old who received the Ad26.COV2.S COVID-19 vaccine or a placebo. CDR3s include the opening cysteine and the closing phenylalanine or tryptophan. A D gene is named only where the DNA matches it firmly. Size values are once, few and many counts, or a class for expanded clones, and some rows have none.

j_call d_call clone_size v_call cdr3_nt cdr3_aa
TRBJ1-5 TRBD1 - TRBV2 TGTGCCAGCAGTAAGGACAGGGATGCGCCCCAGCATTTT CASSKDRDAPQHF
TRBJ2-1 TRBD1 - TRBV7-2 TGTGCCAGCCGAGGACAGGAAACCTACAATGAGCAGTTCTTC CASRGQETYNEQFF
TRBJ2-7 - - TRBV6-5 TGTGCCAGCTCCTCAACGCACGAGCAGTACTTC CASSSTHEQYF
TRBJ2-7 - few TRBV6-6 TGTGCCAGCAGAAGGGGGACGTCAGCTGACGAGCAGTACTTC CASRRGTSADEQYF
TRBJ2-5 - - TRBV7-2 TGTGCCAGCAGCTTAGGAGCAGGCCAAGAGACCCAGTACTTC CASSLGAGQETQYF
TRBJ2-5 TRBD2 - TRBV6-5 TGTGCCAGCTGGAGGACTAGCGGGAACCAAGAGACCCAGTACTTC CASWRTSGNQETQYF
TRBJ2-5 TRBD2 - TRBV30 TGTGCCTGGAGTGGTAGCGGGGGGTCTGAGACCCAGTACTTC CAWSGSGGSETQYF
TRBJ1-2 TRBD1 - TRBV12-3/TRBV12-4 TGTGCCAGCTCGGGACAGACGTTGGGCTACACCTTC CASSGQTLGYTF
TRBJ2-2 - few TRBV12-3/TRBV12-4 TGTGCCACCGCTCAGGGTGCCGGGGAGCTGTTTTTT CATAQGAGELFF
TRBJ2-6 - - TRBV6-2/TRBV6-3 TGTGCCAGCAGTTTACTACACAGGGCCAACGTCCTGACTTTC CASSLLHRANVLTF
TRBJ1-1 TRBD1 - TRBV27 TGTGCCAGCTTTCAGGGGGTCATGAACACTGAAGCTTTCTTT CASFQGVMNTEAFF
TRBJ1-4 - few TRBV2 TGTGCCAGCAGTACTCGTCAGGGACGGCTCTCTGCAAAACTGTTTTTT CASSTRQGRLSAKLFF